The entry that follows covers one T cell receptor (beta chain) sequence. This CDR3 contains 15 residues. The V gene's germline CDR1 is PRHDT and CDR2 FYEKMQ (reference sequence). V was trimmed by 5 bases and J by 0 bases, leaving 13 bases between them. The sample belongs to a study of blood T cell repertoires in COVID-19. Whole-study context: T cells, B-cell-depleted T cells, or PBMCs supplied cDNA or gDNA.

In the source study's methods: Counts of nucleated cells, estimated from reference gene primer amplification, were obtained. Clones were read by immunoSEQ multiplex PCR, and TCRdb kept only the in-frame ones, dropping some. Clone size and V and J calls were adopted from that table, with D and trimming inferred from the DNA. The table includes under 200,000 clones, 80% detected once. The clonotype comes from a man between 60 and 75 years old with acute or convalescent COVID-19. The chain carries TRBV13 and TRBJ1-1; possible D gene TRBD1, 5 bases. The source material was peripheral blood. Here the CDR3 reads CASSLRQNMNTEAFF. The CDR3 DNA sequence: TGTGCCAGCAGCCTCCGACAGAACATGAACACTGAAGCTTTCTTT.